This T cell receptor beta chain comes out of a study of human T cells and chemical hapten exposure. Looking at the study overall: The scalp of each patient received a weekly diphenylcyclopropenone dose for the full roughly 24-week study. The cohort included alopecia areata under or over 50% scalp, totalis and universalis.

Findings of the study overall: With regard to DPC sensitization, TCRs above 1 in 1000 frequency did not change.

As concerns this clonotype: Its antigen is still unknown.

As for time point: patch test 1, 2 weeks after DPC sensitization. The treatment is: therapeutic diphenylcyclopropenone sensitization with weekly scalp DPC. Blood sampling occurred before each patch-test application. This CDR3 contains 17 residues. Losses at the gene ends were 7 bases for V and 9 bases for J; bases not matched to a gene: 20. MiXCR, run by TCRdb on the RACE reads, gives a single entry per CDR3 protein. The sample lists about 120,000 distinct CDR3 sequences, 9.5% to 13% occurring once. The chain combines TRBV12-3 or TRBV12-4 with TRBJ1-5, with 8 bases lining up with TRBD1. The source was whole blood, collected in connection with sensitization to the hapten diphenylcyclopropenone (DPC). The sequence derives from a woman aged 45-65 years with alopecia areata. Some clones in this sample may be carry-over from other donors' samples. The CDR3 sequence: CASTFFGTGRTKAPQHF. The CDR3 nucleotides are TGTGCCAGCACTTTTTTCGGGACAGGTAGAACGAAGGCGCCCCAGCATTTT.